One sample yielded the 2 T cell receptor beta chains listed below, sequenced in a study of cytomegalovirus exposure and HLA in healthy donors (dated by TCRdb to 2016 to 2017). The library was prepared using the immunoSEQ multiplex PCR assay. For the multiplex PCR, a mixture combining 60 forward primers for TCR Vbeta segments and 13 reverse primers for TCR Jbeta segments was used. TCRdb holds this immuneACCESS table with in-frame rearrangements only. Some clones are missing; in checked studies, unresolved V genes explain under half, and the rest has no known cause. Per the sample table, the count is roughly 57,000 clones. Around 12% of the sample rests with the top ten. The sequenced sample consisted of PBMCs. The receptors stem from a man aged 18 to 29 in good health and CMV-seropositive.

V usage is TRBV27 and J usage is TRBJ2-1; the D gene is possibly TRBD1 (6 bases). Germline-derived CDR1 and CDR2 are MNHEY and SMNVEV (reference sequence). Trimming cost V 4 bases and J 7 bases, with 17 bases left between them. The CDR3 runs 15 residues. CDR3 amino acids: CASSWYGTLENEQFF. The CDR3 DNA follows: TGTGCCAGCAGTTGGTACGGGACATTGGAAAATGAGCAGTTCTTC.

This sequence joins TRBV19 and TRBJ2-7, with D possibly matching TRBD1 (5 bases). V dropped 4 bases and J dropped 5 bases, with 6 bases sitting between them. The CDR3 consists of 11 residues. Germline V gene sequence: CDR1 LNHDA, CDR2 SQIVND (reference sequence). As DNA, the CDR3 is TGTGCCAGTAGTACAGGGAACGAGCAGTACTTC. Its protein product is CASSTGNEQYF.